Below, 21 T cell receptor beta chains from the same sample are listed, as sequenced in a study of blood T cell repertoires in COVID-19. Produced via immunoSEQ multiplex PCR; TCRdb's table is partial and in-frame only. The sample lists approximately 240,000 clones; less than 90% were seen once. Sequencing used peripheral blood. The receptors come from a woman of 80 years or more with active or convalescent COVID-19.

As for this clone: The same CDR3 is also encoded by other DNA sequences in this sample. The chain links TRBV30 to TRBJ2-5; no clear D. The CDR3 loop spans 12 amino acids. Germline V CDR1 and CDR2: GTSNPN, SVGIG (reference sequence). Trimming shortened V by 0 bases and J by 5 bases, and 7 bases separated the two germline ends. In DNA, the CDR3 is TGTGCCTGGAGTGTCCAGAGGGAGACCCAGTACTTC. Encoded protein: CAWSVQRETQYF.

The chain links TRBV27 to TRBJ1-2, with 7 bases that match TRBD1. CDR1 and CDR2 (germline): MNHEY, SMNVEV (reference sequence). This CDR3 contains 10 residues. V was clipped by 5 bases and J by 14 bases; unmatched bases: 5. DNA for the CDR3: TGTGCCAGCAGTCCACTCAGGGGGACCTTC. It is translated as CASSPLRGTF.

This chain joins TRBV21-1 and TRBJ2-1; TRBD2, the table's D call, lacks a check against the DNA. TRBV21-1 is tagged as a pseudogene. CDR3 size: 17 residues. The CDR3 region is CASSKGPSASSYNEQFF. The CDR3 DNA reads as TGTGCCAGCAGCAAAGGTCCTAGCGCGAGCTCCTACAATGAGCAGTTCTTC.

The chain links TRBV5-1 to TRBJ1-5, with TRBD1 matching 9 bases. Per the germline V gene, CDR1 is SGHRS and CDR2 is YFSETQ. Trimming at V came to 4 bases and at J to 1 base, leaving 3 bases not matched to a gene. The CDR3 length is 15 residues. This chain's CDR3 is CASSKGQGSNQPQHF. As DNA, the CDR3 is TGCGCCAGCAGCAAGGGACAGGGAAGCAATCAGCCCCAGCATTTT.

The rearrangement links TRBV11-3 to TRBJ1-5; possible D gene TRBD1, 5 bases. The CDR3 has 13 amino acids. Germline V gene lookup returns CDR1 SGHNT and CDR2 YENEEA. V shed 3 bases and J shed 4 bases, with 7 bases lying between them. Written as DNA, the CDR3 is TGTGCCAGCAGCTTTGGGGGGAATCAGCCCCAGCATTTT. Residues: CASSFGGNQPQHF.

This clone was detected a few times. J is TRBJ2-7 and V is TRBV7-2; D call uncertain. Looked up from germline, CDR1 is SGHTA and CDR2 is FQGNSA. The CDR3 extends over 11 amino acids. The germline V and J ends were trimmed by 5 bases and 7 bases, with 9 bases remaining between them. Written as DNA, the CDR3 is TGTGCCAGCAGCCCCCGTCTGGAGCAGTACTTC. The encoded protein is CASSPRLEQYF.

The chain is built from TRBV19 and TRBJ1-2; D might be TRBD1 (5 bases). V lost 5 bases and J lost 4, with 17 bases in between. CDR1 and CDR2 (germline): LNHDA, SQIVND (reference sequence). This CDR3 region has 15 residues. The CDR3 coding sequence is TGTGCCAGTAGTGGAGACCCCGGACAAAGCTATGGCTACACCTTC. Its protein product is CASSGDPGQSYGYTF.

This clone was observed a handful of times. V usage is TRBV2 and J usage is TRBJ1-1; TRBD1 agrees at 9 bases. Germline V CDR1 and CDR2: SNHLY, FYNNEI. The CDR3 consists of 13 residues. With 6 bases clipped from V and 10 bases from J, the junction kept 9 bases outside the gene matches. CDR3 nucleotide sequence: TGTGCCAGCAGCCGGGACAGGGACCTAAGAGCTTTCTTT. Translated: CASSRDRDLRAFF.

The chain joins TRBV2 to TRBJ1-5; weak D call: TRBD1 (6 bases). V was pared by 6 bases and J by 1 base, with 10 bases between. This CDR3 has 14 residues. CDR1 is SNHLY and CDR2 is FYNNEI in the germline V gene. CDR3 coding DNA: TGTGCCAGCAGGCAGGGGATGAGCAATCAGCCCCAGCATTTT. Protein sequence: CASRQGMSNQPQHF. The complete variable domain, with remaining parts taken from reference TRBV2 and TRBJ1-5, reads EPEVTQTPSHQVTQMGQEVILRCVPISNHLYFYWYRQILGQKVEFLVSFYNNEISEKSEIFDDQFSVERPDGSNFTLKIRSTKLEDSAMYFCASRQGMSNQPQHFGDGTRLSIL.

V usage is TRBV18 and J usage is TRBJ1-2; a possible D gene is TRBD1 (6 bases). This CDR3 spans 13 amino acids. From germline, CDR1 is KGHSH and CDR2 LQKENI. V lost 6 bases, J lost 2 bases, and 10 bases lay in between. The DNA for the CDR3 is TGTGCCAGCTCCAGGACAGAGAACTATGGCTACACCTTC. Residues: CASSRTENYGYTF.

The chain combines TRBV10-3 with TRBJ1-1; 10 bases line up with TRBD1. The CDR3 sequence is 14 residues long. J lost 5 bases, V lost 5 bases, and 5 bases had no gene match. The germline gives CDR1 ENHRY, CDR2 SYGVKD. The CDR3, as DNA: TGTGCCATCAGTTTGGGACAGGGGAGTACTGAAGCTTTCTTT. Protein: CAISLGQGSTEAFF.

The genes are TRBV9 and TRBJ2-7; D possibly corresponds to TRBD2 (6 bases). The germline CDR1 and CDR2 sequences are SGDLS and YYNGEE. This CDR3 contains 16 residues. With 4 bases removed from V and 6 bases from J, the gap between germline ends came to 23 bases. The CDR3 DNA sequence: TGTGCCAGCAGCTCAAGAATGCTAGCGCCCGAGGGCGAGCAGTACTTC. This gives the protein CASSSRMLAPEGEQYF.

The genes are TRBV18 and TRBJ2-7, with 9 positions matching TRBD2. The CDR3 extends over 14 amino acids. V was clipped by 6 bases and J by 0 bases; unmatched bases: 3. The germline V gene encodes CDR1 KGHSH and CDR2 LQKENI. DNA of the CDR3: TGTGCCAGCTCTAGCGGGAGCCTCTCCTACGAGCAGTACTTC. It encodes CASSSGSLSYEQYF.

The gene calls are TRBV18 and TRBJ1-6, with D tentatively TRBD1 (6 bases). The CDR3 consists of 16 residues. Trimming shortened V by 1 base and J by 5 bases, and 12 bases separated the two germline ends. Germline V gene lookup returns CDR1 KGHSH and CDR2 LQKENI. CDR3 protein: CASSPHKGGNNSPLHF. CDR3 nucleotide sequence: TGTGCCAGCTCACCACACAAGGGGGGGAATAATTCACCCCTCCACTTT. Based on the CDR3 plus reference TRBV18 and TRBJ1-6, the full variable domain is NAGVMQNPRHLVRRRGQEARLRCSPMKGHSHVYWYRQLPEEGLKFMVYLQKENIIDESGMPKERFSAEFPKEGPSILRIQQVVRGDSAAYFCASSPHKGGNNSPLHFGNGTRLTVT.

This clone was detected only once. The rearrangement links TRBV5-1 to TRBJ2-3, with D unresolved. Germline CDR1 SGHRS, CDR2 YFSETQ. The CDR3 contains 13 residues. Trimming cost V 3 bases and J 0 bases, with 5 bases left between them. CDR3 sequence: CASSSISTDTQYF. CDR3 nucleotides: TGCGCCAGCAGCTCCATTAGCACAGATACGCAGTATTTT.

The chain combines TRBV30 with TRBJ2-3; 9 bases line up with TRBD2. Germline lookup yields CDR1 GTSNPN and CDR2 SVGIG (reference sequence). V dropped 0 bases and J dropped 4; count of bases not matched to a gene: 5. The CDR3 runs 15 residues. The chain's CDR3 is CAWSVGTSRPDTQYF. The CDR3, as DNA: TGTGCCTGGAGTGTCGGGACTAGCCGGCCAGATACGCAGTATTTT.

Comment on this clone: This may be a read error: a much more frequent sequence differs by one nucleotide. V usage is TRBV5-4 and J usage is TRBJ1-6, with D possibly TRBD1 on 5 matching bases. CDR3 length equals 15 residues. With 5 bases removed from V and 0 bases from J, the gap between germline ends came to 9 bases. Germline CDR1 is SGHNT and CDR2 is YYREEE (reference sequence). The CDR3 DNA reads as TGTGCCAGCAGTCAAGACAGCTCCTATAATTCACCCCTCCACTTT. It yields the protein CASSQDSSYNSPLHF. Drawing the rest from reference TRBV5-4 and TRBJ1-6, the complete variable domain is ETGVTQSPTHLIKTRGQQVTLRCSSQSGHNTVSWYQQALGQGPQFIFQYYREEENGRGNFPPRFSGLQFPNYSSELNVNALELDDSALYLCASSQDSSYNSPLHFGNGTRLTVT.

The chain's CDR3 is CSVPGQYSYGYTF. CDR3 coding DNA: TGCAGCGTACCGGGACAGTACTCCTATGGCTACACCTTC. This chain joins TRBV29-1 and TRBJ1-2, with 7 bases that match TRBD1. This CDR3 spans 13 amino acids. Germline loops: CDR1 SQVTM, CDR2 ANQGSEA. V dropped 6 bases and J dropped 4; count of bases not matched to a gene: 8. The complete variable domain, with remaining parts taken from reference TRBV29-1 and TRBJ1-2, reads SAVISQKPSRDICQRGTSLTIQCQVDSQVTMMFWYRQQPGQSLTLIATANQGSEATYESGFVIDKFPISRPNLTFSTLTVSNMSPEDSSIYLCSVPGQYSYGYTFGSGTRLTVV.

This sequence joins TRBV18 and TRBJ2-2, with D possibly being TRBD1 (5 bases). The V and J ends lost 2 bases and 4 bases respectively, with 11 bases between them. CDR1 is KGHSH, CDR2 LQKENI, per germline. The CDR3 sequence is 15 residues long. The CDR3 sequence: CASSPGKGPTGELFF. CDR3 nucleotides: TGTGCCAGCTCACCAGGGAAGGGGCCCACCGGGGAGCTGTTTTTT.

The chain is built from TRBV7-3 and TRBJ2-1; 9 positions agree with TRBD1. With V trimmed by 8 bases and J by 1 base, 15 bases remained unmatched. The CDR3 length is 18 residues. Germline lookup yields CDR1 SGHTA and CDR2 FQGTGA. The CDR3 bases are TGTGCCAGCGGAACCGGGACAGGGTTGACTCCGTCCTACAATGAGCAGTTCTTC. The encoded protein is CASGTGTGLTPSYNEQFF.

The chain has TRBV5-4 and TRBJ2-3; TRBD2 aligns across 8 bases. This CDR3 has 17 amino acids. Germline values: CDR1 SGHNT, CDR2 YYREEE (reference sequence). With V trimmed by 5 bases and J by 0 bases, 11 bases remained unmatched. The CDR3 nucleotides read TGTGCCAGCAGAACTTTCTCCCTAGCGGGCAGCACAGATACGCAGTATTTT. Amino acid sequence: CASRTFSLAGSTDTQYF.